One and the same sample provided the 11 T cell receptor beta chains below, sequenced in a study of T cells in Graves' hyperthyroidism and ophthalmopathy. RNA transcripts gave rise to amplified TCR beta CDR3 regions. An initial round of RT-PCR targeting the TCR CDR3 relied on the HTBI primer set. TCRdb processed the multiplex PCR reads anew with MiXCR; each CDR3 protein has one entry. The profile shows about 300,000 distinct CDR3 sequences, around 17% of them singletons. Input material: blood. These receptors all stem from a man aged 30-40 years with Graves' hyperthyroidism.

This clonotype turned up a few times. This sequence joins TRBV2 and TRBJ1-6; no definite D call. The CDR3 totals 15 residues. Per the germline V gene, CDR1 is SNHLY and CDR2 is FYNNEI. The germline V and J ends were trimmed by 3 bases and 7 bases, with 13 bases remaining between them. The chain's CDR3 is CASSDNWVGNSPLHF. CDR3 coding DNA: TGTGCCAGCAGTGACAATTGGGTTGGGAATTCACCCCTCCACTTT.

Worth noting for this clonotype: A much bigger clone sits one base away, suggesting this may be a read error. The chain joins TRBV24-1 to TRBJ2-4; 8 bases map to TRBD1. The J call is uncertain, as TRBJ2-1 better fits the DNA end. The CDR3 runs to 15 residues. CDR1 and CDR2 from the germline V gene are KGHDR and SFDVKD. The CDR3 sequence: CATSDSGQAKNIQFF. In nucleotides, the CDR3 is TGTGCCACCAGTGATTCGGGACAGGCCAAAAACATTCAGTTCTTC.

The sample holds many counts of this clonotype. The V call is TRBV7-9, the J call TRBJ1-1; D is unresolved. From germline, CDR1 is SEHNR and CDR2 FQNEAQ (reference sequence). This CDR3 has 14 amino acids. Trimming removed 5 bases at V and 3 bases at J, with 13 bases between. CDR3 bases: TGTGCCAGCAGCGCACCGCCGGCCCACACTGAAGCTTTCTTT. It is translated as CASSAPPAHTEAFF.

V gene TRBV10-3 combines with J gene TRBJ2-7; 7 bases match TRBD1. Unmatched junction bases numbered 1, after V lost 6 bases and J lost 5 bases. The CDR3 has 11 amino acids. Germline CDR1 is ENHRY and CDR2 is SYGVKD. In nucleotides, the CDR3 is TGTGCCATCAGCACAGGGGACGAGCAGTACTTC. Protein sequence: CAISTGDEQYF.

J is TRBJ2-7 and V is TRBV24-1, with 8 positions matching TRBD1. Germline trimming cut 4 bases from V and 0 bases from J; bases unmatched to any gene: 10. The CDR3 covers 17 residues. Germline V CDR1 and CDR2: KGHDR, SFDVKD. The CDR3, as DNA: TGTGCCACCAGTGAGACCGGGACAGGCTACGGCTCCTACGAGCAGTACTTC. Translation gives CATSETGTGYGSYEQYF.

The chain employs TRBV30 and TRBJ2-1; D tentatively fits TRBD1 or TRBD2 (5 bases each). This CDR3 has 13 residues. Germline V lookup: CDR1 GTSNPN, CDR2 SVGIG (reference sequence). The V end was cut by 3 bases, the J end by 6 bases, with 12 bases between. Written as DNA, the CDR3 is TGTGCCTGGAGATCACCCGGGGCCAATGAGCAGTTCTTC. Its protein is CAWRSPGANEQFF.

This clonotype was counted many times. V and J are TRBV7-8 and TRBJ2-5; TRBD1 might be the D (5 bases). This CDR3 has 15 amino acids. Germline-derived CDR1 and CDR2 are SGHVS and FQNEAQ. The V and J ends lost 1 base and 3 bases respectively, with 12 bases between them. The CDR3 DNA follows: TGTGCCAGCAGCTTAGGTAGACAGTTTGAAGAGACCCAGTACTTC. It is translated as CASSLGRQFEETQYF.

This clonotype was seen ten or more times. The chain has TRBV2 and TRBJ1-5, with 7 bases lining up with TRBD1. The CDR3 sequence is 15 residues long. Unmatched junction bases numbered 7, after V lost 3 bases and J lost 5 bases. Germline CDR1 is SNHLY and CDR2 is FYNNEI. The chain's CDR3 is CASSDPGQPDQPQHF. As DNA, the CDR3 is TGTGCCAGCAGTGACCCGGGACAGCCAGATCAGCCCCAGCATTTT.

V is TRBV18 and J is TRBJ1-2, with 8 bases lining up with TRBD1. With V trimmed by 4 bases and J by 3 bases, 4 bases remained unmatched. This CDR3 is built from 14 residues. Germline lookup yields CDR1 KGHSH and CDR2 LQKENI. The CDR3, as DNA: TGTGCCAGCTCACTAGTGACAGGGGACTATGGCTACACCTTC. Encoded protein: CASSLVTGDYGYTF.

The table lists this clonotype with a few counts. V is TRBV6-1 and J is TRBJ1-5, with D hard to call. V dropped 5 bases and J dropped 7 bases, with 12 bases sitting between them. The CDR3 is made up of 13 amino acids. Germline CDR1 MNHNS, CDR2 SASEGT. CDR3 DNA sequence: TGTGCCAGCAGTCAATCGACGGCGCAGCCCCAGCATTTT. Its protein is CASSQSTAQPQHF.

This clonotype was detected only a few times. The CDR3: CASSTQGWNQPQHF. CDR3 bases: TGTGCCAGTAGTACCCAGGGTTGGAATCAGCCCCAGCATTTT. The chain carries TRBV19 and TRBJ1-5; a possible D gene is TRBD1 (5 bases). Trimming removed 4 bases at V and 4 bases at J, with 11 bases between. This CDR3 spans 14 amino acids. The germline CDR1 and CDR2 sequences are LNHDA and SQIVND (reference sequence). Together with reference TRBV19 and TRBJ1-5, the CDR3 gives the full variable domain: DGGITQSPKYLFRKEGQNVTLSCEQNLNHDAMYWYRQDPGQGLRLIYYSQIVNDFQKGDIAEGYSVSREKKESFPLTVTSAQKNPTAFYLCASSTQGWNQPQHFGDGTRLSIL.